This T cell receptor beta chain was retrieved from a study of post-analysis software for immune sequencing data. Study-level background: Multiple sclerosis in the patients followed relapsing-remitting, secondary progressive and progressive-relapsing courses.

Researchers reported that TCR beta cDNA libraries carried unique molecular identifiers. Some 500,000 cDNA molecules were obtained per 1 to 10 million input T cells. MiXCR, applied by TCRdb to the PCR reads, yields one record per CDR3 protein. The sample carries approximately 460,000 distinct CDR3 sequences, 45% recorded once. Concerning this clonotype: As yet, its antigen is unknown.

The CDR3 runs to 15 residues. Germline V gives CDR1 DFQATT, CDR2 SNEGSKA (reference sequence). The V gene lost 6 bases and the J gene lost 2 bases, with 18 bases spanning the gap. Study results and caveats: Compared with controls, patients had more of about 5 TRBV segments, including TRBV5-6, TRBV5-1 and TRBV20-1. For normalized Chao1 diversity, multiple sclerosis patients scored significantly lower than controls did. When the samples were clustered directly with F measure, those that had been prepared in the same batch showed strong co-clustering.

The TCR sequence derives from a girl under 18 with multiple sclerosis. The chain joins TRBV20-1 to TRBJ2-3; TRBD2 might be the D (6 bases). Sequencing was carried out using blood. For the CDR3, the DNA is TGCAGTGCCTACTCGGGTAGCGGAAACACAGATACGCAGTATTTT. Residues: CSAYSGSGNTDTQYF.